The rows below give T cell receptor beta chains drawn from one sample of a study of metastatic and nonmetastatic thyroid tumors. MiXCR was used by TCRdb to re-call the PCR reads. The table includes roughly 40,000 clones, 9.5% to 13% detected once. Sequencing used blood. All receptors come from a male donor with papillary thyroid cancer or a benign thyroid nodule (not recorded which). Some clones in this sample may be carry-over from other donors' samples. The CDR3 runs from the conserved cysteine through the conserved F or W. The D gene is left open where the match is weak. Rows may omit the clone size; those that give it use once, few, many or a size class.

TRBJ2-3 | . | TRBV10-2 | many | CASSENWDTQYF | TGCGCCAGCAGTGAGAACTGGGATACGCAGTATTTT
TRBJ1-5 | TRBD1 | TRBV7-2 | many | CASSRLHQGEGNQPQHF | TGTGCCAGCAGCCGACTACACCAGGGGGAGGGCAATCAGCCCCAGCATTTT
TRBJ2-7 | TRBD2 | TRBV5-1 | many | CASSLTSDYEQYF | TGCGCCAGCAGCCTGACTAGCGACTACGAGCAGTACTTC
TRBJ2-4 | . | TRBV27 | . | CASSSGVFQYF | TGTGCCAGCAGTTCTGGCGTATTTCAGTACTTC
TRBJ2-7 | . | TRBV13 | many | CASRRAGRSYEQYF | TGTGCCAGCAGAAGGGCGGGCCGCTCCTACGAGCAGTACTTC
TRBJ2-4 | . | TRBV7-9 | . | CASSAPRGLGDIQYF | TGTGCCAGCAGCGCCCCCAGGGGCCTTGGGGACATTCAGTACTTC
TRBJ1-4 | TRBD1 | TRBV29-1 | many | CSVEGQGGGKLFF | TGCAGCGTTGAAGGCCAGGGGGGCGGAAAACTGTTTTTT
TRBJ2-7 | TRBD2 | TRBV6-1 | few | CASSEIGLADSYEQYF | TGTGCCAGCAGTGAAATCGGACTAGCGGACTCCTACGAGCAGTACTTC
TRBJ2-1 | TRBD1 | TRBV20-1 | many | CSARERGRDNEQFF | TGCAGTGCTAGAGAGAGGGGGCGAGATAATGAGCAGTTCTTC
TRBJ2-5 | TRBD2 | TRBV28 | many | CASSFPRLAGEETQYF | TGTGCCAGCAGTTTCCCGAGACTAGCGGGAGAAGAGACCCAGTACTTC
TRBJ1-2 | . | TRBV5-6 | many | CASSPPPGYGYTF | TGTGCCAGCAGCCCGCCCCCAGGCTATGGCTACACCTTC
TRBJ2-1 | TRBD2 | TRBV5-1 | many | CASKREESYNEQFF | TGCGCTTCGAAGCGGGAGGAGTCCTACAATGAGCAGTTCTTC
TRBJ1-2 | . | TRBV30 | . | CASLWGSYYGYTF | TGTGCCTCCCTATGGGGCAGCTACTATGGCTACACCTTC
TRBJ1-1 | . | TRBV18 | . | CASSPRMDGMNTEAFF | TGTGCCAGCTCACCGAGAATGGACGGGATGAACACTGAAGCTTTCTTT
TRBJ1-1 | . | TRBV7-6 | many | CASSLGVGEAFF | TGTGCCAGCAGCTTAGGGGTAGGTGAAGCTTTCTTT
TRBJ2-2 | TRBD2 | TRBV29-1 | many | CSVLGLAGFNTGELFF | TGCAGCGTCCTAGGACTAGCGGGATTCAACACCGGGGAGCTGTTTTTT
TRBJ2-2 | . | TRBV18 | . | CASSPIPAGGQGGELFF | TGTGCCAGCTCACCTATCCCCGCCGGGGGGCAAGGCGGGGAGCTGTTTTTT